This T cell receptor beta chain is from a study of T cells in Graves' hyperthyroidism and ophthalmopathy. Whole-study results and caveats: Prediction of ophthalmopathy progression came a median around 6 months pre-onset. Researchers found most expanded thyroid clonotypes above 0.001 in blood as well.

Germline-derived CDR1 and CDR2 are GTSNPN and SVGIG (reference sequence). Germline trimming cut 7 bases from V and 6 bases from J; bases unmatched to any gene: 12. The CDR3 is made up of 14 amino acids. Template material for amplifying TCR beta CDR3 regions consisted of RNA transcripts. Primed by the HTBI set, a first-round RT-PCR was run on the TCR CDR3. TCRdb re-derived calls from the multiplex PCR reads in MiXCR, one entry per CDR3 protein. The sample lists a few hundred thousand distinct CDR3 sequences, 15% to 18% occurring once. This clonotype was observed at least ten times. Its antigen is undetermined. Each patient was aged 18 to 65 and had newly diagnosed hyperthyroidism of under 2 months' duration.

The chain combines TRBV30 with TRBJ2-7; 10 bases line up with TRBD2. This receptor was obtained from a woman aged 18-30 years with Graves' hyperthyroidism that later progressed to Graves' ophthalmopathy. Sequenced input: blood. The CDR3 DNA sequence: TGTGCCTTACGAGCGGGAGGGCCAAAGGCCGAGCAGTACTTC. This gives the protein CALRAGGPKAEQYF.